The rows below give T cell receptor beta chains drawn from one sample of a study of cytomegalovirus exposure and HLA in healthy donors. Sequencing used immunoSEQ multiplex PCR; TCRdb keeps in-frame clones, though not all of them. The repertoire includes under 150,000 clones, 84% of them detected once, and less than 3.5% sits in the top ten. Sequenced: PBMCs. Receptors were obtained from a man in his fifties or sixties in good health and CMV-seronegative. Both conserved end residues are part of each CDR3. A D gene is named only where the DNA matches it firmly. Size tells how often a clone was seen (once, few, many) or the class of an expanded clone, and some rows leave it out.

j_call	clone_size	cdr3_length	v_call	d_call	cdr3_aa	cdr3_nt
TRBJ1-5	NA	17	TRBV15	TRBD1	CATSRGGTGTGYQPQHF	TGTGCCACCAGCAGAGGCGGTACCGGGACAGGGTATCAGCCCCAGCATTTT
TRBJ1-2	once	13	TRBV5-4	NA	CASSLKQGYGYTF	TGTGCCAGCAGCTTGAAACAGGGTTATGGCTACACCTTC
TRBJ1-2	NA	15	TRBV30	NA	CAWSVIWGEGYGYTF	TGTGCCTGGAGTGTAATTTGGGGAGAAGGCTATGGCTACACCTTC
TRBJ1-1	NA	16	TRBV28	NA	CASSTTGIGVNTEAFF	TGTGCCAGCAGTACAACAGGGATTGGGGTGAACACTGAAGCTTTCTTT
TRBJ2-5	NA	14	TRBV7-9	TRBD2	CASSLLAGRETQYF	TGTGCCAGCAGCTTACTAGCGGGGAGGGAGACCCAGTACTTC
TRBJ1-5	NA	15	TRBV7-9	TRBD1	CASSAGTDSNQPQHF	TGTGCCAGCAGCGCGGGGACAGATAGCAATCAGCCCCAGCATTTT
TRBJ1-1	NA	12	TRBV25-1	NA	CASSEWSGEAFF	TGTGCCAGCAGTGAATGGTCAGGTGAAGCTTTCTTT
TRBJ2-1	few	13	TRBV30	NA	CAWSEDRHNEQFF	TGTGCCTGGAGTGAGGACAGACACAATGAGCAGTTCTTC
TRBJ1-4	NA	14	TRBV21-1	NA	CASSTGGPDEKLFF	TGTGCCAGCAGCACAGGGGGCCCCGATGAAAAACTGTTTTTT
TRBJ2-1	NA	15	TRBV5-1	TRBD2	CASSQTSGGYNEQFF	TGCGCCAGCAGCCAAACTAGCGGGGGTTACAATGAGCAGTTCTTC
TRBJ2-5	NA	14	TRBV5-1	NA	CASRPGGPGETQYF	TGCGCCAGCAGGCCGGGGGGCCCTGGGGAGACCCAGTACTTC
TRBJ2-7	NA	15	TRBV11-2	TRBD2	CASSGGASGYYEQYF	TGTGCCAGCAGCGGGGGGGCTAGCGGGTACTACGAGCAGTACTTC
TRBJ1-2	NA	15	TRBV7-9	NA	CASSRVTGPNYGYTF	TGTGCCAGCAGCCGGGTCACGGGTCCTAACTATGGCTACACCTTC
TRBJ2-3	NA	14	TRBV5-8	TRBD2	CASSFRTSVDTQYF	TGTGCCAGCAGCTTTCGAACTAGCGTAGATACGCAGTATTTT
TRBJ2-7	NA	14	TRBV5-1	TRBD1	CASSLQGASYEQYF	TGCGCCAGCAGCTTACAGGGGGCCTCCTACGAGCAGTACTTC
TRBJ2-1	NA	17	TRBV4-1	NA	CASSQGRQGPRGNEQFF	TGCGCCAGCAGCCAAGGTCGACAGGGTCCGCGGGGTAATGAGCAGTTCTTC
TRBJ2-3	NA	14	TRBV9	NA	CATGPGGYTDTQYF	TGTGCCACCGGGCCGGGCGGGTACACAGATACGCAGTATTTT
TRBJ2-3	NA	16	TRBV25-1	TRBD2	CASSPLAGVVTDTQYF	TGTGCCAGCTCCCCTTTAGCGGGGGTAGTCACAGATACGCAGTATTTT
TRBJ2-7	NA	15	TRBV19	TRBD1	CASSMAGRGQREQYF	TGTGCCAGTAGTATGGCGGGCAGGGGGCAACGAGAGCAGTACTTC
TRBJ2-7	NA	15	TRBV7-9	NA	CASSLARGTDDEQYF	TGTGCCAGCAGCTTAGCTCGAGGGACTGACGACGAGCAGTACTTC
TRBJ1-5	NA	15	TRBV4-1	NA	CASSQDGGQTQPQHF	TGCGCCAGCAGCCAAGACGGGGGGCAGACTCAGCCCCAGCATTTT
TRBJ1-2	NA	15	TRBV6-1	TRBD1	CASSEVGTGIGGYTF	TGTGCCAGCAGTGAAGTGGGGACAGGGATTGGGGGCTACACCTTC